The rows below give T cell receptor beta chains drawn from one sample of a study of T-cell memory formation after mild COVID-19. TCRdb analysed the 5' RACE reads with MiXCR anew, one entry per CDR3 protein. Among about 250,000 distinct CDR3 sequences, 16% were seen once, and the ten largest hold 3.5% to 4%. Sequenced sample: PBMCs or a T cell subset sorted from them (not recorded which). These receptors came from a man younger than 35 who had mild COVID-19 (a few samples of this study predate the infection). Cell type and time point are not known. CDR3s include the opening cysteine and the closing phenylalanine or tryptophan. Each record gives: CDR3 DNA, CDR3 protein, CDR3 length, J gene, clone size, D gene, V gene. A D gene is named only where the DNA matches it firmly. Some rows mark clone size as missing; the rest say once, few, many or name a class of expanded clone.

DNA: TGCAGTGCTATGGATCCCGGGACATTACGCACAGATACGCAGTATTTT
CDR3: CSAMDPGTLRTDTQYF
length: 16
J: TRBJ2-3
size: many
D: -
V: TRBV20-1

DNA: TGCGCCAGCAGCCAAGGAGACAGGGGAGATGGCTACACCTTC
CDR3: CASSQGDRGDGYTF
length: 14
J: TRBJ1-2
size: once
D: TRBD1
V: TRBV4-3

DNA: TGTGCCAGCAGTTACGGGACACCGTCGGCCTATGGCTACACCTTC
CDR3: CASSYGTPSAYGYTF
length: 15
J: TRBJ1-2
size: few
D: -
V: TRBV6-5

DNA: TGCGCCAGCAGCTCTGACAGGGGTAATGAAAAACTGTTTTTT
CDR3: CASSSDRGNEKLFF
length: 14
J: TRBJ1-4
size: -
D: TRBD1
V: TRBV5-1

DNA: TGCAGTGCTACCATGGGGGTTGAAGGCAATCAGCCCCAGCATTTT
CDR3: CSATMGVEGNQPQHF
length: 15
J: TRBJ1-5
size: few
D: -
V: TRBV20-1

DNA: TGTGCCAGCAGCCAAACCGACGAGAGTGAGCAGTTCTTC
CDR3: CASSQTDESEQFF
length: 13
J: TRBJ2-1
size: -
D: -
V: TRBV14

DNA: TGTGCCAGCAGCTTAGACAGGCTGACAGATACGCAGTATTTT
CDR3: CASSLDRLTDTQYF
length: 14
J: TRBJ2-3
size: few
D: -
V: TRBV7-7

DNA: TGTGCCAGCAGCATGCGAACAGGGGACCCCTACGAGCAGTACTTC
CDR3: CASSMRTGDPYEQYF
length: 15
J: TRBJ2-7
size: few
D: TRBD1
V: TRBV7-2

DNA: TGTGCCAGCAGTCCCACCGGGCCCGGGGAGCTGTTTTTT
CDR3: CASSPTGPGELFF
length: 13
J: TRBJ2-2
size: few
D: -
V: TRBV25-1

DNA: TGTGCCATCAGTTTTACACACTCCTACGAGCAGTACTTC
CDR3: CAISFTHSYEQYF
length: 13
J: TRBJ2-7
size: -
D: -
V: TRBV10-3

DNA: TGCAGCGCCGGTCGAGGTGGGGTGGGTCATCCCCAGCATTTT
CDR3: CSAGRGGVGHPQHF
length: 14
J: TRBJ1-5
size: -
D: -
V: TRBV29-1

DNA: TGTGCCACCAGCAGACGAGTGGGGGGTAATGAAAAACTGTTTTTT
CDR3: CATSRRVGGNEKLFF
length: 15
J: TRBJ1-4
size: -
D: -
V: TRBV15

DNA: TGTGCCAGCAGCTCCCTGGGGAGCTACACCTTC
CDR3: CASSSLGSYTF
length: 11
J: TRBJ1-2
size: -
D: -
V: TRBV5-4

DNA: TGCGCCAGCAGCACTAGACCGGGACAGGGATCCGAGCAGTACTTC
CDR3: CASSTRPGQGSEQYF
length: 15
J: TRBJ2-7
size: few
D: TRBD1
V: TRBV5-1

DNA: TGTGCCACAGACAGTTCCAAAAACATTCAGTACTTC
CDR3: CATDSSKNIQYF
length: 12
J: TRBJ2-4
size: -
D: -
V: TRBV28

DNA: TGTGCCAGCAGGGAGACAGTTTCCTACGAGCAGTACTTC
CDR3: CASRETVSYEQYF
length: 13
J: TRBJ2-7
size: few
D: -
V: TRBV6-2/TRBV6-3

DNA: TGCGCCAGCAGCCAGTCCACCGGGACAGGGGCTAAGACCCAGTACTTC
CDR3: CASSQSTGTGAKTQYF
length: 16
J: TRBJ2-5
size: few
D: TRBD1
V: TRBV4-3

DNA: TGCAGCGCAGATACAGGAAACACCGGGGAGCTGTTTTTT
CDR3: CSADTGNTGELFF
length: 13
J: TRBJ2-2
size: few
D: -
V: TRBV29-1

DNA: TGCGCCAGCAGTACGGGGACCTCTGGGGCCAACGTCCTGACTTTC
CDR3: CASSTGTSGANVLTF
length: 15
J: TRBJ2-6
size: few
D: -
V: TRBV4-3

DNA: TGTGCCAGCAGCCAGAACCGGGACACCACAGATACGCAGTATTTT
CDR3: CASSQNRDTTDTQYF
length: 15
J: TRBJ2-3
size: -
D: -
V: TRBV6-6

DNA: TGTGCCAGCAGTTTCCCTTACGCAGGGGGGAGAGAGACCCAGTACTTC
CDR3: CASSFPYAGGRETQYF
length: 16
J: TRBJ2-5
size: many
D: -
V: TRBV7-2

DNA: TGTGCCAGCAGCTCGGGGCAGCGGGGGGATGCAGATACGCAGTATTTT
CDR3: CASSSGQRGDADTQYF
length: 16
J: TRBJ2-3
size: -
D: TRBD2
V: TRBV7-6

DNA: TGCGCCAGCAGCCAAGGGACAGGGCTGGGTACGCAGTATTTT
CDR3: CASSQGTGLGTQYF
length: 14
J: TRBJ2-3
size: few
D: TRBD1
V: TRBV4-3

DNA: TGTGCCAGCAGCTACCGACAGGCGACCAGTGAAAAACTGTTTTTT
CDR3: CASSYRQATSEKLFF
length: 15
J: TRBJ1-4
size: many
D: -
V: TRBV7-9

DNA: TGTGCCAGCAGCCCTCAGACAGGGCGCAATCAGCCCCAGCATTTT
CDR3: CASSPQTGRNQPQHF
length: 15
J: TRBJ1-5
size: few
D: TRBD1
V: TRBV7-2

DNA: TGCGCCAGCAGCCCAAGGGACAGCCCTAATGAGCAGTACTTC
CDR3: CASSPRDSPNEQYF
length: 14
J: TRBJ2-7
size: few
D: TRBD1
V: TRBV5-1

DNA: TGCAGTGAGGAGGAGGTACTGTTTTTT
CDR3: CSEEEVLFF
length: 9
J: TRBJ1-4
size: few
D: -
V: TRBV20-1

DNA: TGTGCCAGCGCCAAGGTGCCCGGGGAGACCCAGTACTTC
CDR3: CASAKVPGETQYF
length: 13
J: TRBJ2-5
size: -
D: -
V: TRBV5-4

DNA: TGCGCCAGCAGCTTCGTATCCGGGACAGGGGGCGCGTACGAGCAGTACTTC
CDR3: CASSFVSGTGGAYEQYF
length: 17
J: TRBJ2-7
size: many
D: TRBD1
V: TRBV5-1

DNA: TGTGCCAGCAGTGCTGGACTAGCCGGCGAGCAGTACTTC
CDR3: CASSAGLAGEQYF
length: 13
J: TRBJ2-7
size: few
D: TRBD2
V: TRBV2

DNA: TGTGCCAGCAGCGTCGGCGGACAAGCCTACGAGCAGTACTTC
CDR3: CASSVGGQAYEQYF
length: 14
J: TRBJ2-7
size: few
D: -
V: TRBV7-2

DNA: TGCAGTGCTCCTTTTGCCGGCAAAAACATTCAGTACTTC
CDR3: CSAPFAGKNIQYF
length: 13
J: TRBJ2-4
size: -
D: -
V: TRBV20-1

DNA: TGCAGTGCTTTAAGGACATCCAGGGGTGAGAGGGATACGCAGTATTTT
CDR3: CSALRTSRGERDTQYF
length: 16
J: TRBJ2-3
size: once
D: -
V: TRBV20-1

DNA: TGTGCCAGCAGCGGACGGACTTCCCCATACTCACCCCTCCACTTT
CDR3: CASSGRTSPYSPLHF
length: 15
J: TRBJ1-6
size: -
D: -
V: TRBV7-2

DNA: TGTGCCAGCAGCCACGATAGGGGACAGGGGGTTAATTCACCCCTCCACTTT
CDR3: CASSHDRGQGVNSPLHF
length: 17
J: TRBJ1-6
size: few
D: TRBD1
V: TRBV4-2

DNA: TGCAGTGCTAGAGATCGGACGTTTAAGGGGACCCAGTACTTC
CDR3: CSARDRTFKGTQYF
length: 14
J: TRBJ2-5
size: few
D: -
V: TRBV20-1

DNA: TGTGCCAGCAGCGTAGAGGGGGGCTGGCAGACCCAGTACTTC
CDR3: CASSVEGGWQTQYF
length: 14
J: TRBJ2-5
size: many
D: -
V: TRBV9

DNA: TGCGCCAGCAGCTTGGCCCCCCCCCAAGAGACCCAGTACTTC
CDR3: CASSLAPPQETQYF
length: 14
J: TRBJ2-5
size: -
D: -
V: TRBV5-1

DNA: TGCAGTGCTAGAGCTGGGGTTGGAGGGGTTGAAAAACTGTTTTTT
CDR3: CSARAGVGGVEKLFF
length: 15
J: TRBJ1-4
size: few
D: -
V: TRBV20-1

DNA: TGTGCCATCAGAGGACAGGGCAAAACGGATGCCTACAATGAGCAGTTCTTC
CDR3: CAIRGQGKTDAYNEQFF
length: 17
J: TRBJ2-1
size: few
D: TRBD1
V: TRBV10-3

DNA: TGTGCCAGCTGGGCGTCTGGGGCCAACGTCCTGACTTTC
CDR3: CASWASGANVLTF
length: 13
J: TRBJ2-6
size: -
D: -
V: TRBV6-5

DNA: TGTGCCAGCAGACGACAGGGGACCGGCAATCAGCCCCAGCATTTT
CDR3: CASRRQGTGNQPQHF
length: 15
J: TRBJ1-5
size: few
D: TRBD1
V: TRBV6-5

DNA: TGTGCCAGCAGCTTAGTAGGAGTCCGGGACACAATGAACACTGAAGCTTTCTTT
CDR3: CASSLVGVRDTMNTEAFF
length: 18
J: TRBJ1-1
size: few
D: -
V: TRBV11-2

DNA: TGTGCCAGCAGCCCAACCCGGGGATCCTACGAGCAGTACTTC
CDR3: CASSPTRGSYEQYF
length: 14
J: TRBJ2-7
size: many
D: -
V: TRBV7-9

DNA: TGTGCCAGCAGTTTATCGGGACAATCCTACGAGCAGTACTTC
CDR3: CASSLSGQSYEQYF
length: 14
J: TRBJ2-7
size: -
D: -
V: TRBV27

DNA: TGTGCCAGCAGCTCCCGGACAGGGATAGTTAATGAGCAGTTCTTC
CDR3: CASSSRTGIVNEQFF
length: 15
J: TRBJ2-1
size: -
D: TRBD1
V: TRBV7-2

DNA: TGTGCCAGTATGCGACAGGGGGGTGACAATGAGCAGTTCTTC
CDR3: CASMRQGGDNEQFF
length: 14
J: TRBJ2-1
size: -
D: TRBD1
V: TRBV2

DNA: TGTGCCAGCAGCCGTCTCATTATGAACACTGAAGCTTTCTTT
CDR3: CASSRLIMNTEAFF
length: 14
J: TRBJ1-1
size: -
D: -
V: TRBV3-1

DNA: TGTGCCAGCAGCTCGCAGACTAGCGGGGGCAAAGAGACCCAGTACTTC
CDR3: CASSSQTSGGKETQYF
length: 16
J: TRBJ2-5
size: few
D: TRBD2
V: TRBV7-2

DNA: TGTGCCAGCAGCAGGGACAGGGACGGTGAGCAGTTCTTC
CDR3: CASSRDRDGEQFF
length: 13
J: TRBJ2-1
size: -
D: TRBD1
V: TRBV7-9

DNA: TGCGCCAGCAGAGAACAGGGGTCTAGCACAGATACGCAGTATTTT
CDR3: CASREQGSSTDTQYF
length: 15
J: TRBJ2-3
size: -
D: TRBD1
V: TRBV5-1

DNA: TGTGCCAGCAGCGTGCACAGGTCCGGAAACACCATATATTTT
CDR3: CASSVHRSGNTIYF
length: 14
J: TRBJ1-3
size: -
D: -
V: TRBV9

DNA: TGCAGTGCTAGAAAAGGGTTGAGCTCTGGAAACACCATATATTTT
CDR3: CSARKGLSSGNTIYF
length: 15
J: TRBJ1-3
size: -
D: -
V: TRBV20-1

DNA: TGTGCCAGCAGCGTCACTCTTCACACTGAAGCTTTCTTT
CDR3: CASSVTLHTEAFF
length: 13
J: TRBJ1-1
size: -
D: -
V: TRBV9

DNA: TGCAGCATTTCGGAAGTCCGAGCTTTCTTT
CDR3: CSISEVRAFF
length: 10
J: TRBJ1-1
size: few
D: -
V: TRBV29-1